Only a few counts were recorded for the clone carrying this T cell receptor (beta chain). Its antigen remains unknown. These data belong to a study of T cells in Graves' hyperthyroidism and ophthalmopathy. Study-wide results and limits: A model using 13 V-J features told ophthalmopathy apart from stable hyperthyroidism. Peripheral blood also featured most of the thyroid clonotypes expanded above 0.001.

Those patients with uncontrolled infection, other autoimmune disease, pregnancy or lactation were excluded. This sample holds PBMCs from 8 to 10 ml fresh peripheral blood. RNA transcripts were the template for amplifying TCR beta CDR3 regions. TCR CDR3 regions were first amplified by RT-PCR with HTBI primers. TCRdb re-analysed the multiplex PCR reads in MiXCR, keeping a single row per CDR3 protein. This sample has hundreds of thousands of distinct CDR3 sequences, with around 21% found just once. J gave up 1 base and V 4 bases, and 5 bases lay outside the gene matches. The length of the CDR3 is 16 residues. Germline V gives CDR1 MDHEN, CDR2 SYDVKM.

This clonotype was sampled from a man in his thirties or forties with Graves' ophthalmopathy. Sequencing was performed on blood. The chain employs TRBV28 and TRBJ2-7; 12 nucleotides align to TRBD1. The CDR3 sequence is CASSSGTGGLSYEQYF. The CDR3 nucleotides read TGTGCCAGCAGTTCCGGGACAGGGGGCTTATCCTACGAGCAGTACTTC.